These 23 T cell receptor beta chains share one sample of origin, sequenced in a study of OX40 agonist ivuxolimab in advanced cancers. TCRdb's table, derived via immunoSEQ multiplex PCR, lists solely in-frame clones and lacks some. Among tens of thousands of clones listed, 80% to 90% were seen once. This specimen was CD4+ or CD8+ T cells sorted from blood, taken in a trial of the OX40 agonist ivuxolimab. These receptors were taken from an adult with an advanced solid tumor such as melanoma, head and neck, liver or kidney cancer.

The chain couples TRBV7-9 to TRBJ1-3; D is unresolved. Trimming removed 1 base at V and 4 bases at J, with 11 bases between. This CDR3 spans 15 amino acids. Germline-derived CDR1 and CDR2 are SEHNR and FQNEAQ (reference sequence). The CDR3 sequence is CASSLDRVAGNTIYF. The CDR3 coding sequence is TGTGCCAGCAGCTTAGACCGGGTGGCCGGAAACACCATATATTTT. The full variable domain, completed using reference TRBV7-9 and TRBJ1-3, is DTGVSQNPRHKITKRGQNVTFRCDPISEHNRLYWYRQTLGQGPEFLTYFQNEAQLEKSRLLSDRFSAERPKGSFSTLEIQRTEQGDSAMYLCASSLDRVAGNTIYFGEGSWLTVV.

The chain has TRBV10-3 and TRBJ2-7, with 7 bases aligning to TRBD1. Germline CDR1 and CDR2: ENHRY and SYGVKD. CDR3 size: 12 residues. With 8 bases clipped from V and 5 bases from J, the junction kept 6 bases outside the gene matches. CDR3 residues: CAIQTGSNEQYF. The CDR3 DNA sequence: TGTGCCATCCAGACAGGGTCTAACGAGCAGTACTTC.

This sequence joins TRBV6-5 and TRBJ1-2, with 9 bases fitting TRBD1. The V and J ends lost 6 bases and 4 bases, in that order; junction bases with no gene match: 3. This CDR3 region has 13 residues. Germline CDR1 reads MNHEY; CDR2 reads SVGAGI. CDR3 coding DNA: TGTGCCAGCAGGGACAGGGGTGCCTATGGCTACACCTTC. Encoded protein: CASRDRGAYGYTF.

The chain joins TRBV5-1 to TRBJ1-1, with a possible D match to TRBD1 (5 bases). The germline gives CDR1 SGHRS, CDR2 YFSETQ. V was pared by 4 bases and J by 2 bases, with 15 bases between. The CDR3 is 15 amino acids. In nucleotides, the CDR3 is TGCGCCAGCAGCCAGGGATTGGGGGATAACACTGAAGCTTTCTTT. Translating it yields CASSQGLGDNTEAFF.

This clone is a singleton in its sample. The chain employs TRBV6-5 and TRBJ2-7; D is possibly TRBD1 (5 bases). Germline CDR1 reads MNHEY; CDR2 reads SVGAGI. The CDR3 consists of 15 residues. Trimming stripped 4 bases from V and 0 bases from J, with 13 bases between. As DNA, the CDR3 is TGTGCCAGCAGTTCGATTCGACAGCTCTCCTACGAGCAGTACTTC. This codes for CASSSIRQLSYEQYF.

This clone showed up many times. The chain is built from TRBV11-2 and TRBJ1-6; TRBD1 is a possible D gene (5 bases). The CDR3 loop spans 16 amino acids. Germline CDR1 SGHAT, CDR2 FQNNGV. V was cut by 2 bases and J by 5 bases, with 13 bases left in between. CDR3 amino acids: CASSLLGDGHNSPLHF. The CDR3 DNA reads as TGTGCCAGCAGCTTATTGGGGGACGGACATAATTCACCCCTCCACTTT.

The CDR3 loop reads CASSVATGGGWGQETQYF. The CDR3 coding sequence is TGTGCCAGCAGCGTAGCTACGGGAGGGGGCTGGGGCCAAGAGACCCAGTACTTC. The chain couples TRBV9 to TRBJ2-5; D perhaps matches TRBD2 (8 bases). This CDR3 comprises 18 residues. Germline V lookup: CDR1 SGDLS, CDR2 YYNGEE. V was clipped by 0 bases and J by 1 base, with 19 bases between them.

This chain uses TRBV15 with TRBJ1-6; 9 bases align to TRBD1. After removal of 0 bases from V and 9 bases from J, the junction contained 6 bases not matched to a gene. CDR3 length: 16 residues. Germline V gene sequence: CDR1 LNHNV, CDR2 YYDKDF (reference sequence). CDR3 nucleotide sequence: TGTGCCACCAGCAGAGATCGGACAGGGGCTAGTTCACCCCTCCACTTT. Encoded protein: CATSRDRTGASSPLHF.

CDR3 protein: CAANRDRGSDTQYF. The CDR3 DNA is TGTGCCGCAAACCGGGACAGGGGTTCGGATACGCAGTATTTT. The rearrangement links TRBV19 to TRBJ2-3; 10 bases map to TRBD1. The CDR3 covers 14 residues. Germline CDR1 is LNHDA and CDR2 is SQIVND (reference sequence). The J segment lost 6 bases and the V segment lost 11 bases, leaving 11 bases of the junction unmatched.

In the case of this clone: One junction end does not reproduce the germline sequence, and a read error may be involved. The rearrangement links TRBV7-7 to TRBJ2-2, with 7 bases matching TRBD1. CDR1 is SSHAT and CDR2 is FNYEAQ in the germline V gene (reference sequence). The CDR3 covers 14 residues. Here the CDR3 reads CASSPTTGSGELFF. The CDR3 DNA reads TGTGCTAGCAGCCCCACGACAGGGTCCGGGGAGCTGTTTTTT.

J is TRBJ1-4 and V is TRBV18, with 7 nucleotides matching TRBD1. Germline CDR1 is KGHSH and CDR2 is LQKENI. The CDR3 loop spans 15 amino acids. V trimming: 4 bases; J trimming: 7 bases; junction bases outside the gene matches: 9. CDR3 DNA: TGTGCCAGCTCACTACTAACAGGGGAAGGTGAAAAACTGTTTTTT. This codes for CASSLLTGEGEKLFF.

The V gene is TRBV6-1, the J gene TRBJ2-1; a weak D match, TRBD1 (6 bases). V gave up 5 bases and J gave up 7 bases, with 18 bases separating them. CDR3 size: 15 residues. Germline CDR1 is MNHNS and CDR2 is SASEGT. This CDR3 is CASSRTAFMGNEQFF. As DNA, the CDR3 is TGTGCCAGCAGTCGGACAGCCTTCATGGGGAATGAGCAGTTCTTC.

V gene TRBV2 combines with J gene TRBJ2-5; either TRBD1 or TRBD2 may fit D (6 bases each). With 9 bases removed from V and 9 bases from J, the gap between germline ends came to 17 bases. This CDR3 is 12 amino acids long. The germline CDR1 and CDR2 sequences are SNHLY and FYNNEI. The CDR3 spells CASLLGGQAQYF. As DNA, the CDR3 is TGTGCCAGTCTTCTCGGGGGCCAGGCCCAGTACTTC.

The genes are TRBV6-6 and TRBJ1-6; D might be TRBD1 (6 bases). Trimming pared 6 bases from V and 9 bases from J, leaving 15 bases between. The germline V gene encodes CDR1 MNHNY and CDR2 SVGAGI (reference sequence). This CDR3 has 14 amino acids. CDR3 DNA: TGTGCCAGCAGCCTACAGGGCCAAGTTTCACCCCTCCACTTT. Residues: CASSLQGQVSPLHF.

The V gene is TRBV18, the J gene TRBJ1-1; D perhaps matches TRBD1 (6 bases). Germline V lookup: CDR1 KGHSH, CDR2 LQKENI. CDR3 length: 16 amino acids. Deletions cut 3 bases from V and 1 base from J, with 15 bases between. CDR3 sequence (DNA): TGTGCCAGCTCACCCAGCCGGGGACAACCGAACACTGAAGCTTTCTTT. Translating it yields CASSPSRGQPNTEAFF.

The chain uses TRBV4-3 and TRBJ2-7; 7 positions match TRBD2. The CDR3 is 16 amino acids. Trimming removed 3 bases from V and 4 bases from J; junction bases left unmatched: 12. Germline-derived CDR1 and CDR2 are LGHNA and YSLEER. The CDR3 sequence is CASSQEAWGGQYEQYF. CDR3 DNA: TGCGCCAGCAGCCAGGAAGCTTGGGGAGGGCAGTACGAGCAGTACTTC.

This chain uses TRBV4-1 with TRBJ1-2; unclear D gene. From germline, CDR1 is MGHRA and CDR2 YSYEKL. The CDR3 extends over 13 amino acids. V was shortened by 2 bases and J by 8 bases, with 12 bases between the two germline ends. The CDR3 DNA follows: TGCGCCAGCAGCCAACGGAGCGGGAGGGGCTACACCTTC. This encodes CASSQRSGRGYTF.

The V gene is TRBV6-5, the J gene TRBJ2-7; 7 bases fit TRBD2. J lost 4 bases, V lost 4 bases, and 10 bases had no gene match. The length of the CDR3 is 15 residues. The germline V gene encodes CDR1 MNHEY and CDR2 SVGAGI. CDR3 residues: CASSLSGTGGYEQYF. CDR3 coding DNA: TGTGCCAGCAGTTTATCCGGGACGGGAGGATACGAGCAGTACTTC.

A few counts support this clone. The rearrangement links TRBV18 to TRBJ1-1; weak D call: TRBD1 (5 bases). This CDR3 is built from 15 residues. In germline, CDR1 is KGHSH, CDR2 LQKENI. The germline V and J ends were trimmed by 6 bases and 2 bases, with 16 bases remaining between them. DNA for the CDR3: TGTGCCAGCTCTCGGGGCATGTTGGCCAACACTGAAGCTTTCTTT. Protein sequence: CASSRGMLANTEAFF. Drawing the rest from reference TRBV18 and TRBJ1-1, the complete variable domain is NAGVMQNPRHLVRRRGQEARLRCSPMKGHSHVYWYRQLPEEGLKFMVYLQKENIIDESGMPKERFSAEFPKEGPSILRIQQVVRGDSAAYFCASSRGMLANTEAFFGQGTRLTVV.

This chain links TRBV10-3 with TRBJ1-2, with TRBD1 matching over 7 bases. The germline V gene has CDR1 ENHRY and CDR2 SYGVKD. V was clipped by 6 bases and J by 6 bases; unmatched bases: 10. The CDR3 runs 14 residues. The CDR3 loop reads CAISQQGSANGYTF. For the CDR3, the DNA is TGTGCCATCAGCCAACAGGGGTCGGCTAATGGCTACACCTTC.

This clone occurred a few times. This chain uses TRBV14 with TRBJ2-3; TRBD2 matches 10 bases. V lost 3 bases to trimming and J lost 7 bases; unmatched junction nucleotides: 4. Germline V lookup: CDR1 SGHDN, CDR2 FVKESK. CDR3 size: 14 residues. The CDR3 DNA sequence: TGTGCCAGCAGCCAGGTAGCGGGGGGAAATACGCAGTATTTT. This sequence encodes CASSQVAGGNTQYF.

CDR3: CASSRGQGGNGYTF. The DNA for the CDR3 is TGTGCCAGTAGCCGGGGACAGGGGGGGAATGGCTACACCTTC. The rearrangement joins TRBV19 to TRBJ1-2; 11 bases agree with TRBD1. The CDR3 consists of 14 residues. V was pared by 6 bases and J by 6 bases, with 6 bases of the junction left unmatched. Germline V lookup: CDR1 LNHDA, CDR2 SQIVND (reference sequence).

The V call is TRBV7-3, the J call TRBJ2-3; TRBD1 or TRBD2 may be the D gene (6 bases each). Germline V gene data show CDR1 as SGHTA and CDR2 as FQGTGA. The CDR3 loop spans 16 amino acids. Trimming stripped 4 bases from V and 2 bases from J, with 16 bases between. This chain's CDR3 is CASSYDGGANTDTQYF. The CDR3 nucleotides read TGTGCCAGCAGCTACGACGGGGGCGCCAACACAGATACGCAGTATTTT.